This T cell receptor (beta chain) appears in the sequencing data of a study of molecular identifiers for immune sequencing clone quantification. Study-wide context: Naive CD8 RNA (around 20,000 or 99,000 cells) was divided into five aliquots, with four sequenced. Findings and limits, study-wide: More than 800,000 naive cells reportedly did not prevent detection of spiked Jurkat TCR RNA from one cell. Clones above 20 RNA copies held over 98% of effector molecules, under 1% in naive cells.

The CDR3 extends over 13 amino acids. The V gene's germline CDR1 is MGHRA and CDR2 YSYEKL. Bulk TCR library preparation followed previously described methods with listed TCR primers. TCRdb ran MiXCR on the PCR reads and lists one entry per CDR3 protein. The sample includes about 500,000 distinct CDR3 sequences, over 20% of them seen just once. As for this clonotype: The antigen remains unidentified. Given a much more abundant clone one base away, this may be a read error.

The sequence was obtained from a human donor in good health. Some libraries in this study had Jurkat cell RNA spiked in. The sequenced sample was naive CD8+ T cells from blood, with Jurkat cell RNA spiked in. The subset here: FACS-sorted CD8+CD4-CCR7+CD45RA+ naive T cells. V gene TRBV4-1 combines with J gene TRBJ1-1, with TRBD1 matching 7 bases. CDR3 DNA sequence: TGCGCCGGCAGCCCTCTGGAGACAGGGGAAGCTTTCTTT. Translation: CAGSPLETGEAFF.